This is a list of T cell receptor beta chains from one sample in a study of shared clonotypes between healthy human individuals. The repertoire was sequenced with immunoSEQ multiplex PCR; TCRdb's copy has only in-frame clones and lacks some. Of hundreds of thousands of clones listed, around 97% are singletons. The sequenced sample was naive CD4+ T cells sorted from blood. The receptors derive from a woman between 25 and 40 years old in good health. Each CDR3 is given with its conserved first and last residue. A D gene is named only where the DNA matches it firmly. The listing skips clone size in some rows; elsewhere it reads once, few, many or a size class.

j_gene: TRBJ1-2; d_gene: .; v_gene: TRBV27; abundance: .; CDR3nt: TGTGCCAGCAGTTTATATGGCCCGGGCCCAGGTCTAGAGGGCTACACCTTC; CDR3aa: CASSLYGPGPGLEGYTF
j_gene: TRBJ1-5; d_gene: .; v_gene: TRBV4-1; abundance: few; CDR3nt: TGCGCCAGCAGCCAAGAGGGAGGGAATCCCAATCAGCCCCAGCATTTT; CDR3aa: CASSQEGGNPNQPQHF
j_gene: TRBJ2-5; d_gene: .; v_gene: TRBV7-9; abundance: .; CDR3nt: TGTGCCAGCAGCTTAGTGTGGCTACAAGAGACCCAGTACTTC; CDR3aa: CASSLVWLQETQYF
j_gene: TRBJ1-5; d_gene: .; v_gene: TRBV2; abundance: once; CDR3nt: TGTGCCAGCAGCCCCCAGGGCCTTCAGCCCCAGCATTTT; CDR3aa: CASSPQGLQPQHF
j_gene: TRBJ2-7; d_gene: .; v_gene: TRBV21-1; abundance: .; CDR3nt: TGTGCCAGCAGCAACAGGAACCCGAAGGACAAGTACGAGCAGTACTTC; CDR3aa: CASSNRNPKDKYEQYF
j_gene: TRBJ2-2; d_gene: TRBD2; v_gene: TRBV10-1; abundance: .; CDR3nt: TGCGCCAGCAGTGAAAGCGGGGCGAACACCGGGGAGCTGTTTTTT; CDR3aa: CASSESGANTGELFF
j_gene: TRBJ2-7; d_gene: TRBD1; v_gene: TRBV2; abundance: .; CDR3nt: TGTGCCAGCAGTGGAGGGGGCGGAACCTACGAGCAGTACTTC; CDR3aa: CASSGGGGTYEQYF
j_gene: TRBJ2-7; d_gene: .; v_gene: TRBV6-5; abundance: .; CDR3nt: TGTGCCAGCAGTTACCCCAGGGGCAGCTACGAGCAGTACTTC; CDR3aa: CASSYPRGSYEQYF
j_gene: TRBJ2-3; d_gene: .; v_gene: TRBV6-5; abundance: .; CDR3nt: TGTGCCAGCGGGGCCCTGTCAGATACGCAGTATTTT; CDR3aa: CASGALSDTQYF
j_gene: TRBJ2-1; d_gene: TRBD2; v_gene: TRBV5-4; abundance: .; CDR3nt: TGTGCCAGCAGCTTGGACCTAGCGGGAGAAAGAGAGCAGTTCTTC; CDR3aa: CASSLDLAGEREQFF
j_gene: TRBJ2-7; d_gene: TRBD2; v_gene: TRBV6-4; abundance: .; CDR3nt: TGTGCCAGCAGCGCGGGACTAGCGGGTATCTACGAGCAGTACTTC; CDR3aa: CASSAGLAGIYEQYF
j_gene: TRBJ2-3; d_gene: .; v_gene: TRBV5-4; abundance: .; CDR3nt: TGTGCCAGCAGCCCCGCGGGGACTAGCACAGATACGCAGTATTTT; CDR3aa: CASSPAGTSTDTQYF
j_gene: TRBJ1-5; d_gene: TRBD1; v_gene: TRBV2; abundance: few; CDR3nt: TGTGCCAGCAGCCCTAGACAGGGTGGTAAGAATTTT; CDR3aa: CASSPRQGGKNF
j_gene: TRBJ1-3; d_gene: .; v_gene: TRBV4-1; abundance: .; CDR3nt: TGCGCCAGCAGCCAAGATCTAAGCTCAGACTCTGGAAACACCATATATTTT; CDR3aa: CASSQDLSSDSGNTIYF
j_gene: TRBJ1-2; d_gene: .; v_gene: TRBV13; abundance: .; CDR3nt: TGTGCCAGCAGCTCCTGGACGGCTTTGGAGGGTGGCTACACCTTC; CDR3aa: CASSSWTALEGGYTF
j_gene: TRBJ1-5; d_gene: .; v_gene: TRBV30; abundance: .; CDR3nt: TGTGCCTGGAGTACATCAGGTGATCAGCCCCAGCATTTT; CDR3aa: CAWSTSGDQPQHF
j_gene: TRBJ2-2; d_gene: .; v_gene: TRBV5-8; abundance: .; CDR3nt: TGTGCCAGCAGCTTCCCGGCCGGGGAGCTGTTTTTT; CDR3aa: CASSFPAGELFF
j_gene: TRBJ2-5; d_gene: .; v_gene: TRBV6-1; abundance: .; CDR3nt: TGTGCCAGCAGTGAACGACGAGCTCGGATCGTAGAGACCCAGTACTTC; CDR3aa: CASSERRARIVETQYF
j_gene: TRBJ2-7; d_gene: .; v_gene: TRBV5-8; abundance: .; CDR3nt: TGTGCCAGCACCCACGGTCGCGGGGCCTACGAGCAGTACTTC; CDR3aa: CASTHGRGAYEQYF
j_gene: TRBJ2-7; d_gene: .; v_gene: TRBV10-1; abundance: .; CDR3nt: TGCGCCAGCAGTGAGACGGTCGGGGAGCAGTACTTC; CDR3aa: CASSETVGEQYF
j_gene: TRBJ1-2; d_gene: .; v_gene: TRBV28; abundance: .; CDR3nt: TGTGCCAGCAGTTTGGCCTTCCGAGGCTACACCTTC; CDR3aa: CASSLAFRGYTF
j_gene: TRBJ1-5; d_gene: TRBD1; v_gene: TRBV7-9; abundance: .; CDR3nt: TGTGCCAGCAGCTTTTCAGGGGGACAGAGCAATCAGCCCCAGCATTTT; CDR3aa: CASSFSGGQSNQPQHF
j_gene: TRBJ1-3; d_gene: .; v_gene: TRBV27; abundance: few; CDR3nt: TGTGCCAGCAGTTTATCAGGGGCTGGAAACACCATATATTTT; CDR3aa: CASSLSGAGNTIYF
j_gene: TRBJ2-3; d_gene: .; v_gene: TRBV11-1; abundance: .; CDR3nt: TGTGCCAGCAGCCTTCACCATCCAGCGGGCACAGATACGCAGTATTTT; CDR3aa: CASSLHHPAGTDTQYF
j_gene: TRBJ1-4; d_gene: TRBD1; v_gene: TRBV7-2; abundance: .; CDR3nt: TGTGCCAGCAGCTTAGGGACAGGGAGCGAAAAACTGTTTTTT; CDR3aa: CASSLGTGSEKLFF
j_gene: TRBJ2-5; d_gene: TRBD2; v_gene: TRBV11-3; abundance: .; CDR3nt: TGTGCCAGCAGCTCTACTAGCGGGGGATTAGAGACCCAGTACTTC; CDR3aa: CASSSTSGGLETQYF
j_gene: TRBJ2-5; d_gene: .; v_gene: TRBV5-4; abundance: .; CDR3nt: TGTGCCAGCAGCTTGATACTGGAAGAGACCCAGTACTTC; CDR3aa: CASSLILEETQYF
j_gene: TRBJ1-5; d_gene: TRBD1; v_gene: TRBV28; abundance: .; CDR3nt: TGTGCCAGCAGTCCCACGGGACAGGGAAGCAATCAGCCCCAGCATTTT; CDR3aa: CASSPTGQGSNQPQHF
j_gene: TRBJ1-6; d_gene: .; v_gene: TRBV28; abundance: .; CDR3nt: TGTGCCAGCAGTTACCAGCCGAACATGGATTCACCCCTCCACTTT; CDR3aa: CASSYQPNMDSPLHF
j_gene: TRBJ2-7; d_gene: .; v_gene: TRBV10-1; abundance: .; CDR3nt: TGCGCCAGCCTGGGACGTGGTAGGGGACGGTGGAGCTCCTACGAGCAGTACTTC; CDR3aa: CASLGRGRGRWSSYEQYF
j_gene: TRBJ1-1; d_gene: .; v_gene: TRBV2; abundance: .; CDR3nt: TGTGCCAGCAGAGCGTCGGGACTCCTGAACACTGAAGCTTTCTTT; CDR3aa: CASRASGLLNTEAFF
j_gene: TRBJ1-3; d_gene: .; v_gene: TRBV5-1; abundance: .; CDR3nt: TGCGCCAGCAGCTTGGGACCCCCGGGGTCTGGAAACACCATATATTTT; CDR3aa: CASSLGPPGSGNTIYF
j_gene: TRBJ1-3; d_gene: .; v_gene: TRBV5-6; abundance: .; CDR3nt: TGTGCCAGCAGCTTTTACCCACCAGGGAAACAAAACACCATATATTTT; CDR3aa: CASSFYPPGKQNTIYF
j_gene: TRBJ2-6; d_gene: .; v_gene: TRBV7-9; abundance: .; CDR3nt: TGTGCCAGCAGCTCCATGCAGGGACAAACTGGGGCCAACGTCCTGACTTTC; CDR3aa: CASSSMQGQTGANVLTF
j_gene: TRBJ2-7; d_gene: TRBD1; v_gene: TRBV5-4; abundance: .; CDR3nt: TGTGCCAGCAGCTTGAGTGGGACAGGAGGTTTCTACGAGCAGTACTTC; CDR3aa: CASSLSGTGGFYEQYF
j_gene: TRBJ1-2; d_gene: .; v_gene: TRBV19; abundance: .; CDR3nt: TGTGCCAGTAGTATAATAGGGGATCCCTATGGCTACACCTTC; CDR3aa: CASSIIGDPYGYTF
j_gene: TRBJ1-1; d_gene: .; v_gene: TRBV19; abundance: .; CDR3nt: TGTGCCAGTAGTATAGCTTCTCGGGTGAACACTGAAGCTTTCTTT; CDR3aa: CASSIASRVNTEAFF
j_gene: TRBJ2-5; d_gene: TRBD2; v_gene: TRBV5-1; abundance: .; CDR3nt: TGCGCCAGCAGGGACGGGACTAGCGGGAGTGAGACCCAGTACTTC; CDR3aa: CASRDGTSGSETQYF
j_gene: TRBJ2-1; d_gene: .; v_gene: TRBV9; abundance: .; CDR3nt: TGTGCCAGCAGCGTAGGAATCCCGACAGGGGCCGACTACGCGGGAGGTCTCAATGAGCAGTTCTTC; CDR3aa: CASSVGIPTGADYAGGLNEQFF
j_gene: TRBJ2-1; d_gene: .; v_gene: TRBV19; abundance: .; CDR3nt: TGTGCCAGTAGTATCTTCTACGGGGGACAGAAAAGGTACAATGAGCAGTTCTTC; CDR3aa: CASSIFYGGQKRYNEQFF
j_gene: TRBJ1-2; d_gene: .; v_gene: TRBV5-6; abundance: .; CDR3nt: TGTGCCAGCAGCTTGCCAGACAACTATGGCTACACCTTC; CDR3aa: CASSLPDNYGYTF
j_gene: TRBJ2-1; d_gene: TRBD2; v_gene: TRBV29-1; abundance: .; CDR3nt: TGCAGCGTTGTGCTAGCGGGAAGTGAGCAGTTCTTC; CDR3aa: CSVVLAGSEQFF
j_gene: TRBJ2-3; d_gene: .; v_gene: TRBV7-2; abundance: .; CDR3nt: TGTGCCAGCAGCCCCACGGCGAGGGCCCGCACAGATACGCAGTATTTT; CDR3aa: CASSPTARARTDTQYF
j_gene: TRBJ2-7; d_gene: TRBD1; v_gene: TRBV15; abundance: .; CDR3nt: TGTGCCACCAGCAGAGACCAGACAGGGAGCTACGAGCAGTACTTC; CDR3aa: CATSRDQTGSYEQYF
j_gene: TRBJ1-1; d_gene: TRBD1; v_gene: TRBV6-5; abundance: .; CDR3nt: TGTGCCAGCAGTTATTCGGGACAGGTGGACACTGAAGCTTTCTTT; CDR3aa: CASSYSGQVDTEAFF
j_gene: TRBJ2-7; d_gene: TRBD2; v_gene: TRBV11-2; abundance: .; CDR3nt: TGTGCCAGCAGCAAGAGCGGGAGGGCCTACGAGCAGTACTTC; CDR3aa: CASSKSGRAYEQYF
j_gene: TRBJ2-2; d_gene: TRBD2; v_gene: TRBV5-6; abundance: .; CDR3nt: TGTGCCAGCAGCGACAGTACTAGCGGGCTCCCCGGGGAGCTGTTTTTT; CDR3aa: CASSDSTSGLPGELFF
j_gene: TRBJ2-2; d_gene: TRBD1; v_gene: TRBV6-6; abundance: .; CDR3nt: TGTGCCAGCATGACAGGGGGTGTGACGGACACCGGGGAGCTGTTTTTT; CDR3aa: CASMTGGVTDTGELFF
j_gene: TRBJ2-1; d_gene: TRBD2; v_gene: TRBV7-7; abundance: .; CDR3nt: TGTGCCAGCAGCTTAGAGTCGGGACTAGCGGGAGAGGTATCCTACAATGAGCAGTTCTTC; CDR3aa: CASSLESGLAGEVSYNEQFF
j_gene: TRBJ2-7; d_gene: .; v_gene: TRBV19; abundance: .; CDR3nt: TGTGCCAGTAGCACCGGGACACTTCAATACGAGCAGTACTTC; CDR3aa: CASSTGTLQYEQYF
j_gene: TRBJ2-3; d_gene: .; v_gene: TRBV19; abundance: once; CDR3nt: TGTGCCAGTAGTATACCCGACACTAGCACAGATACGCAGTATTTT; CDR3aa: CASSIPDTSTDTQYF
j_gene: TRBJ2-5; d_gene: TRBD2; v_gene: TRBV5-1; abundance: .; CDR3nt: TGCGCCAGCAGCATCACCGTAGCGGGAGAAGAGACCCAGTACTTC; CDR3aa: CASSITVAGEETQYF